This TCR beta chain is drawn from a study of cytomegalovirus exposure and HLA in healthy donors. As for the study in general: The approximately 120 validation repertoires, a later analysis reported, used the same platform as the approximately 670 repertoires from the first cohort. Points from the study as a whole: Many donors carried some public TCRs, although rarity characterized most TCR sequences. Cytomegalovirus status was reportedly diagnosed by the classifier with high specificity and sensitivity.

Generated by immunoSEQ multiplex PCR, the TCRdb table keeps only in-frame clones and is missing some. The top ten hold more than 20% of the sample, which has tens of thousands of clones, roughly 85% seen once. A note on this clone: Its matching antigen is unknown.

Donors came from a validation cohort of over a hundred subjects, distinct from the first 666-subject cohort. The V and J ends lost 5 bases and 2 bases, in that order; junction bases with no gene match: 12. The CDR3 length is 17 residues. Germline CDR1 KGHSH, CDR2 LQKENI. The sequence was obtained from a man aged 18 to 29 in good health and CMV-seropositive. The chain couples TRBV18 to TRBJ1-5; 7 bases agree with TRBD1. Sequencing was done on a sample of PBMCs. CDR3 amino acids: CASSSSAGGSRNQPQHF. The CDR3 bases are TGTGCCAGCTCAAGCTCGGCAGGGGGGTCACGCAATCAGCCCCAGCATTTT.